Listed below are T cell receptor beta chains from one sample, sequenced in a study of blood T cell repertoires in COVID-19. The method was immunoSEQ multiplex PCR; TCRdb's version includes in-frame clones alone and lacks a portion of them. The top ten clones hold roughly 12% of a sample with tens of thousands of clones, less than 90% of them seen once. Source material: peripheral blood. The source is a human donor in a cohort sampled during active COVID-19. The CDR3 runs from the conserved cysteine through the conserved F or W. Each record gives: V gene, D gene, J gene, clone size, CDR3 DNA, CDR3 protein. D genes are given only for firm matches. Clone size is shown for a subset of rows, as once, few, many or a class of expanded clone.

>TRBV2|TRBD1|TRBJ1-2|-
TGTGCCAGCAGTGAAGCGCGAGGGGGACAGGGAGGTGGCTACACCTTC
CASSEARGGQGGGYTF
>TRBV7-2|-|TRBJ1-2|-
TGTGCCAGCAGCTTTGGGGGCGACTATGGCTACACCTTC
CASSFGGDYGYTF
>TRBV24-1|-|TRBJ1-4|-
TGTGCCACCAGTGAGAACAGGGACCATGAAAAACTGTTTTTT
CATSENRDHEKLFF
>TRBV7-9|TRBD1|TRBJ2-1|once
TGTACCAGCAGATATGGGACAGGGGATTACAATGAGCAGTTCTTC
CTSRYGTGDYNEQFF
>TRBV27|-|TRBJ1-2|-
TGTGCCAGCAGCAAAACAGTAAACTATGGCTACACCTTC
CASSKTVNYGYTF
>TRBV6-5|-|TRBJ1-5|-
TGTGCCAGCAGTTCTGCCGGGGGGCCCCAGCATTTT
CASSSAGGPQHF
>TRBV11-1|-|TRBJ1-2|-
TGTGCCAGCAGCTTAGAAGTCAGGTCGTATGGCTACACCTTC
CASSLEVRSYGYTF
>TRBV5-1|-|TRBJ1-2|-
TGCGCCAGCAGCCCCTCGGCGGATGGCTACACCTTC
CASSPSADGYTF
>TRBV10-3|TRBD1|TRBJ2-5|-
TGTGCCATCAGTGACAATACAGGGGAAGGGGGAGAGACCCAGTACTTC
CAISDNTGEGGETQYF
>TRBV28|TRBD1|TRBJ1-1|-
TGTGCCAGCAGGTCGACAGGGGGGAACACTGAAGCTTTCTTT
CASRSTGGNTEAFF
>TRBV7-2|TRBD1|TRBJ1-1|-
TGTGCCAGCAGCTTATTTGACTCGGGCCCAGGGGGGGCTTTCTTT
CASSLFDSGPGGAFF
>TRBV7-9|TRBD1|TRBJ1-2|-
TGTGCCAGCAGCTTAGAGCAGGGGGCGTATGGCTACACCTTC
CASSLEQGAYGYTF
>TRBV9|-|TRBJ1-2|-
TGTGCCAGCAGCCTAGACGCGACCTGGAGCTATGGCTACACCTTC
CASSLDATWSYGYTF
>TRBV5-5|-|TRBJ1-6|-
TGTGCCAGCAACCTGGCGGGGGATTCACCCCTCCACTTT
CASNLAGDSPLHF
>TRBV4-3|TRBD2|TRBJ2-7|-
TGCGCCAGCAGCCAAGATGGGACTAGCGGGTCCTACGAGCAGTACTTC
CASSQDGTSGSYEQYF
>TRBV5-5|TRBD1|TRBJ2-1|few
TGTGCCAGCAGCTTGGACCGACAGGGCTATGAGCAGTTCTTC
CASSLDRQGYEQFF
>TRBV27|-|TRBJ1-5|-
TGTGCCAGCAGGCGTATAACGAGCAATCAGCCCCAGCATTTT
CASRRITSNQPQHF
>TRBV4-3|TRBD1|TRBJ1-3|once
TGCGCCAGCAGTTTGGGACAGAGCTCTGGAAACACCATATATTTT
CASSLGQSSGNTIYF
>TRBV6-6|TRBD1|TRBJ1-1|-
TGTGCCAGCACCGAAAAAATGACAGGGATGAGCACTGAAGCTTTCTTT
CASTEKMTGMSTEAFF
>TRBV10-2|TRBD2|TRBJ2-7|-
TGCGCCAGCATTGAGCGGGGGGGGTACGAGCAGTACTTC
CASIERGGYEQYF
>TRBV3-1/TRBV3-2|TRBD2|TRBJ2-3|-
TGTGCCAGCAGCCAAACGGGACTAGCGGGAACCACAGATACGCAGTATTTT
CASSQTGLAGTTDTQYF
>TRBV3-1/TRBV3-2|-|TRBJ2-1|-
TGTGCCAGCAGCCAAGATGGAGGACTGAGATTCTCCTACAATGAGCAGTTCTTC
CASSQDGGLRFSYNEQFF
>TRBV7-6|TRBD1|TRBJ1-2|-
TGTGCCAGCACCAAAATAGATCACCCAGGGGGCTGGCTGGAGGATGGCTACACCTTC
CASTKIDHPGGWLEDGYTF
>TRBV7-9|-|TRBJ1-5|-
TGTGCCAGCAGCTTAGCGGGGGCCAATCAGCCCCAGCATTTT
CASSLAGANQPQHF
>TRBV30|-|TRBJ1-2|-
TGTGCCTGGAGTGAGGGAGGTGGCTACACCTTC
CAWSEGGGYTF
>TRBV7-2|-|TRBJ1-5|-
TGTGCCAGCAGCTTGACAGGTCCTAGCAATCAGCCCCAGCATTTT
CASSLTGPSNQPQHF
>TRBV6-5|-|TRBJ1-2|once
TGTGCCAGCAGCCCCCGACATTCGGCTAATGGCTACACCTTC
CASSPRHSANGYTF
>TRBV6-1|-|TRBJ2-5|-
TGTGCCAGCAGTGATCGGACAGCCCTAGGAGAGCCCCAGTACTTC
CASSDRTALGEPQYF
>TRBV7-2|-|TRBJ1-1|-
TGTGCCAGCAGCTTAGTAGTTCGGGGTGAAGCTTTCTTT
CASSLVVRGEAFF
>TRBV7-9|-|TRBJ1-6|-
TGTGCCAGCAGGGGGAACAGGGAAAAGGATTCACCCCTCCACTTT
CASRGNREKDSPLHF
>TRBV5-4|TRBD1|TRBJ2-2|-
TGTGCCAGCAGAGGACAGGGAGACACCGGGGAGCTGTTTTTT
CASRGQGDTGELFF
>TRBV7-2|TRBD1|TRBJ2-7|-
TGTGCCAGCAGCTTAGTAGGCAGGGGGCTGGACGAGCAGTACTTC
CASSLVGRGLDEQYF
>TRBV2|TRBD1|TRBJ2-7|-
TGTGCCAGCAGGAGGACAGGGGCGTCCTACGAGCAGTACTTC
CASRRTGASYEQYF
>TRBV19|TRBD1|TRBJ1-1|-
TGTGCCAGTAGTACCGGCGGGGACAGGGGGAACACTGAAGCTTTCTTT
CASSTGGDRGNTEAFF
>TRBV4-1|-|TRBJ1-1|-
TGCGCCAGCAGCCAGAGTCGTTTGAACACTGAAGCTTTCTTT
CASSQSRLNTEAFF
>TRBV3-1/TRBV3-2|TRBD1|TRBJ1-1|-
TGTGCCAGCAACCACAGGGGTTCGGGTGAAGCTTTCTTT
CASNHRGSGEAFF
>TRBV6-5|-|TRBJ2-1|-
TGTGCCAGCGTAGGGGGTTCCTACAATGAGCAGTTCTTC
CASVGGSYNEQFF
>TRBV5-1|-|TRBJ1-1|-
TGCGCCAGCAGCTTGGGGGACACTTTGAACACTGAAGCTTTCTTT
CASSLGDTLNTEAFF
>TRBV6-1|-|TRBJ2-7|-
TGTGCCAGCAGTGAATCCCCCAGGGCCTACGAGCAGTACTTC
CASSESPRAYEQYF
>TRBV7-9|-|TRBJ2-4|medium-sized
TGTGCCAGCAGCTCTTACGGGCTCAGAGGGAACATTCAGTACTTC
CASSSYGLRGNIQYF
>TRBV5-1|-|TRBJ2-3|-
TGCGCCAGCTTTTCTAGCACAGATACGCAGTATTTT
CASFSSTDTQYF
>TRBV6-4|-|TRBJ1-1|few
TGTGCCAGCAGGAGAGACAGAAACACTGAAGCTTTCTTT
CASRRDRNTEAFF
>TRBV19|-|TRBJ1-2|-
TGTGCCAGTTCCCCACTCGTCCGGACACTCTATTATGGCTACACCTTC
CASSPLVRTLYYGYTF
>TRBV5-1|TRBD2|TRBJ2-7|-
TGCGCCAGCAGCCCGGTTCTAGCGGGGGGATACGAGCAGTACTTC
CASSPVLAGGYEQYF
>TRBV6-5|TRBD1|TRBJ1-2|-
TGTGCCAGCAGAGTGGACAGGGAGTATGGCTACACCTTC
CASRVDREYGYTF
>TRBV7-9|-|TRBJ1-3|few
TGTGCCAGCAGCTTTGTCAGCTCTGGAAACACCATATATTTT
CASSFVSSGNTIYF